The T cell receptor (beta chain) under discussion was sequenced for a study of blood T cell repertoires in COVID-19. Seattle participants joined during active infection and were tracked over time. The protocol was immunoSEQ multiplex PCR, while the TCRdb copy is restricted to in-frame clones and leaves out a portion. The sample lists 150,000 to 200,000 clones, around four fifths occurring once. Germline-derived CDR1 and CDR2 are GTSNPN and SVGIG (reference sequence). CDR3 size: 13 residues. The V and J ends lost 3 bases and 0 bases respectively, with 7 bases between them. The TCR originated in a woman in her seventies with COVID-19, enrolled during active disease. The genes are TRBV30 and TRBJ2-3, with no clear D. The source material was peripheral blood. CDR3 DNA: TGTGCCTGGAGAGCCTCTAGCACAGATACGCAGTATTTT. Residues: CAWRASSTDTQYF.